A single sample gave rise to the 29 T cell receptor beta chains below, sequenced in a study of OX40 agonist ivuxolimab in advanced cancers. Profiling relied on immunoSEQ multiplex PCR, and the TCRdb table lists in-frame clones only, not all of them. The sample records about 58,000 clones, 81% being singletons. This specimen was CD4+ or CD8+ T cells sorted from blood, taken in a trial of the OX40 agonist ivuxolimab. These TCRs come from an adult with an advanced solid tumor such as melanoma, head and neck, liver or kidney cancer.

V usage is TRBV10-1 and J usage is TRBJ2-5; D is ambiguous. Germline V gene sequence: CDR1 WNHNN, CDR2 SYGVQD (reference sequence). This CDR3 spans 14 amino acids. Trimming left V 6 bases short and J 1 base short, with 12 bases between. CDR3 bases: TGCGCCAGCAGGGTGGAAACATTCCAAGAGACCCAGTACTTC. Its protein product is CASRVETFQETQYF.

V and J are TRBV2 and TRBJ2-5, with 8 bases identical to TRBD1. The CDR3 spans 15 residues. From germline, CDR1 is SNHLY and CDR2 FYNNEI. V shed 6 bases, J shed 5 bases, and the junction held 11 bases outside the gene matches. CDR3 bases: TGTGCCAGCAGCCCTAACAGGGGGTCCGTGGAGACCCAGTACTTC. It codes for CASSPNRGSVETQYF.

This chain connects TRBV25-1 to TRBJ2-7; D gene uncertain. Per the germline V gene, CDR1 is MGHDK and CDR2 is SYGVNS. The CDR3 is made up of 11 amino acids. The ends were cut back, 3 bases at V and 0 bases at J, with 0 bases in the middle. The CDR3 DNA reads as TGTGCCAGCAGTGACTCCTACGAGCAGTACTTC. This translates into CASSDSYEQYF.

The chain combines TRBV7-9 with TRBJ2-1, with TRBD2 as a possible D gene (8 bases). With 11 bases removed from V and 8 bases from J, the gap between germline ends came to 22 bases. CDR1 is SEHNR and CDR2 is FQNEAQ in the germline V gene (reference sequence). This CDR3 is built from 14 residues. CDR3 residues: CAQRGSGGIDEQFF. The CDR3 DNA reads TGTGCCCAGCGGGGGTCAGGGGGGATCGATGAGCAGTTCTTC. The complete variable domain, with remaining parts taken from reference TRBV7-9 and TRBJ2-1, reads DTGVSQNPRHKITKRGQNVTFRCDPISEHNRLYWYRQTLGQGPEFLTYFQNEAQLEKSRLLSDRFSAERPKGSFSTLEIQRTEQGDSAMYLCAQRGSGGIDEQFFGPGTRLTVL.

This chain connects TRBV28 to TRBJ2-1; TRBD1 is a possible D gene (5 bases). The germline CDR1 and CDR2 sequences are MDHEN and SYDVKM. V lost 3 bases and J 4 bases, leaving 7 bases between the germline ends. The CDR3 sequence is 13 residues long. The CDR3 bases are TGTGCCAGCAGTTTGACAGCATACAATGAGCAGTTCTTC. As protein: CASSLTAYNEQFF.

The chain carries TRBV7-3 and TRBJ1-1; 8 nucleotides agree with TRBD1. This CDR3 region has 15 residues. From germline, CDR1 is SGHTA and CDR2 FQGTGA. V lost 4 bases, J lost 8 bases, and 12 bases stayed unmatched. The CDR3 spells CASSSRQGRSSEAFF. The CDR3 region has the DNA TGTGCCAGCAGCTCTCGACAGGGGAGATCTTCGGAAGCTTTCTTT.

The J gene is TRBJ2-5, the V gene TRBV29-1; D ambiguous. V lost 4 bases and J 4 bases, leaving 13 bases between the germline ends. Germline V gives CDR1 SQVTM, CDR2 ANQGSEA. The CDR3 totals 13 residues. The CDR3 reads CSVATASPETQYF. The CDR3 DNA is TGCAGCGTTGCGACGGCTTCCCCAGAGACCCAGTACTTC.

The chain links TRBV10-3 to TRBJ2-3; TRBD1 matches at 7 bases. CDR1 is ENHRY and CDR2 is SYGVKD in the germline V gene. CDR3 length: 16 amino acids. The trim removed 6 bases at V and 4 bases at J, leaving 13 bases unmatched. This chain's CDR3 is CAISSRDSESPDTQYF. The CDR3 nucleotides are TGTGCCATCAGCAGCCGGGACAGCGAATCCCCAGATACGCAGTATTTT.

The chain combines TRBV29-1 with TRBJ2-3, with D hard to call. Germline V CDR1 and CDR2: SQVTM, ANQGSEA. V lost 8 bases to trimming and J lost 6 bases, with 15 bases between them. This CDR3 comprises 12 residues. The CDR3 sequence is CSPKDRSDTQYF. CDR3 DNA: TGCAGCCCCAAGGATAGATCGGATACGCAGTATTTT.

This clone was counted once. The rearrangement joins TRBV18 to TRBJ1-2; D call uncertain. The CDR3 has 15 residues. Germline V gives CDR1 KGHSH, CDR2 LQKENI. Between the trimmed V and J ends, which lost 2 bases and 6 bases, there was a span of 16 bases. The CDR3 nucleotides read TGTGCCAGCTCACCAGTGAGGGTGGCAGAGGATGGCTACACCTTC. Amino acid sequence: CASSPVRVAEDGYTF.

V gene TRBV19 combines with J gene TRBJ2-2, with 10 bases fitting TRBD2. Trimming at V came to 6 bases and at J to 6 bases, leaving 4 bases not matched to a gene. The germline CDR1 and CDR2 sequences are LNHDA and SQIVND (reference sequence). CDR3 length equals 14 residues. CDR3 protein: CASRAGGPSGELFF. The CDR3 DNA reads TGTGCCAGTAGAGCGGGGGGGCCCTCCGGGGAGCTGTTTTTT.

The V call is TRBV5-5, the J call TRBJ2-4; TRBD2 matches 8 bases. The CDR3 has 16 amino acids. V was clipped by 4 bases and J by 0 bases; unmatched bases: 6. Germline loops: CDR1 SGHKS, CDR2 YYEKEE (reference sequence). The DNA of the CDR3 is TGTGCCAGCAGCCCTTGGCGGGGGGTAGCCAAAAACATTCAGTACTTC. It encodes CASSPWRGVAKNIQYF.

For the CDR3, the DNA is TGTGCCAGGACAGGGGATGGCGAGCAGTACTTC. Its translation is CARTGDGEQYF. V is TRBV6-1 and J is TRBJ2-7, with 8 bases lining up with TRBD1. V lost 9 bases, J lost 6 bases, and 4 bases stayed unmatched. The CDR3 extends over 11 amino acids. The germline CDR1 and CDR2 sequences are MNHNS and SASEGT.

The chain is built from TRBV19 and TRBJ2-7; 7 positions agree with TRBD1. Germline assignment: CDR1 LNHDA and CDR2 SQIVND (reference sequence). V dropped 6 bases and J dropped 7; count of bases not matched to a gene: 12. The CDR3 has 14 amino acids. The CDR3 region has the DNA TGTGCCAGTAGCCGCAGGGGGAGTACGGGGGAGCAGTACTTC. Translating it yields CASSRRGSTGEQYF.

This chain uses TRBV12-5 with TRBJ1-5; 8 positions agree with TRBD1. CDR1 and CDR2 (germline): LGHNT, FRNRAP. The V segment lost 0 bases and the J segment 2 bases; nucleotides outside the gene matches: 6. The CDR3 has 17 residues. The CDR3 bases are TGTGCTAGTGGTTTGGTACAGGGGGGGCACGGCAATCAGCCCCAGCATTTT. Translated, it gives CASGLVQGGHGNQPQHF.

Points on this clone: The junction and the germline gene differ at one end; a read error may be behind it. Other DNA sequences within the sample encode an identical CDR3. V and J are TRBV5-6 and TRBJ2-2; 7 bases line up with TRBD1. The CDR3 length is 17 residues. Germline loops: CDR1 SGHDT, CDR2 YYEEEE. The CDR3 DNA is TGCGCCAGCAGCATCCCCTGGACAGGACAGAACACCGGGGAGCTGTTTTTT. Its protein product is CASSIPWTGQNTGELFF. The full variable domain, completed using reference TRBV5-6 and TRBJ2-2, is DAGVTQSPTHLIKTRGQQVTLRCSPKSGHDTVSWYQQALGQGPQFIFQYYEEEERQRGNFPDRFSGHQFPNYSSELNVNALLLGDSALYLCASSIPWTGQNTGELFFGEGSRLTVL.

The genes are TRBV19 and TRBJ2-3; perhaps TRBD1 as D (5 bases). Between the trimmed V and J ends, which lost 5 bases and 3 bases, there was a span of 9 bases. The CDR3 loop spans 13 amino acids. The germline gives CDR1 LNHDA, CDR2 SQIVND (reference sequence). CDR3 sequence reads: CASSQDKTDTQYF. The CDR3 nucleotides read TGTGCCAGTAGTCAGGACAAGACAGATACGCAGTATTTT.

The CDR3 region is CASSVLSGGYGYTF. In DNA, the CDR3 is TGTGCCAGCAGTGTGCTCTCGGGCGGCTATGGCTACACCTTC. The V and J genes are TRBV2 and TRBJ1-2; D remains ambiguous. Per germline, CDR1 SNHLY and CDR2 FYNNEI. Trimming took 4 bases from V and 4 from J, leaving 13 bases between them. The CDR3 has 14 residues. The full variable domain, rest sourced from reference TRBV2 and TRBJ1-2, is EPEVTQTPSHQVTQMGQEVILRCVPISNHLYFYWYRQILGQKVEFLVSFYNNEISEKSEIFDDQFSVERPDGSNFTLKIRSTKLEDSAMYFCASSVLSGGYGYTFGSGTRLTVV.

J is TRBJ1-2 and V is TRBV9, with 7 bases that match TRBD1. The CDR3 sequence is 14 residues long. The trim removed 4 bases at V and 4 bases at J, leaving 7 bases unmatched. Germline V CDR1 and CDR2: SGDLS, YYNGEE. This CDR3 reads CASSSAGQIYGYTF. The CDR3 DNA reads TGTGCCAGCAGCTCCGCGGGACAGATCTATGGCTACACCTTC.

The rearrangement joins TRBV11-3 to TRBJ2-2; D uncertain. V was shortened by 4 bases and J by 6 bases, with 12 bases between the two germline ends. Per germline, CDR1 SGHNT and CDR2 YENEEA. This CDR3 has 14 residues. CDR3 protein: CASSSRTLSGELFF. CDR3 nucleotides: TGTGCCAGCAGCTCCAGGACGCTGTCCGGGGAGCTGTTTTTT.

The rearrangement uses TRBV19 and TRBJ2-2; 10 positions match TRBD1. The CDR3 totals 16 residues. V gave up 4 bases and J gave up 4 bases; unmatched junction bases: 6. Germline CDR1 reads LNHDA; CDR2 reads SQIVND (reference sequence). For the CDR3, the DNA is TGTGCCAGTAGTACAGGGACAGGGGCCCGCACCGGGGAGCTGTTTTTT. This gives the protein CASSTGTGARTGELFF. Full variable domain (outside the CDR3, taken from reference TRBV19 and TRBJ2-2): DGGITQSPKYLFRKEGQNVTLSCEQNLNHDAMYWYRQDPGQGLRLIYYSQIVNDFQKGDIAEGYSVSREKKESFPLTVTSAQKNPTAFYLCASSTGTGARTGELFFGEGSRLTVL.

V is TRBV10-3 and J is TRBJ1-2; unclear D gene. The V end was cut by 3 bases, the J end by 7 bases, with 9 bases between. The CDR3 covers 12 residues. Germline V gives CDR1 ENHRY, CDR2 SYGVKD. The CDR3 DNA reads as TGTGCCATCAGTGAAACCGGGTTTGGCTACACCTTC. It yields the protein CAISETGFGYTF.

The count of this clone is one. Other DNA sequences from this sample encode an identical CDR3 as well. The chain couples TRBV15 to TRBJ1-6; the D is unclear. This CDR3 contains 13 residues. Germline-derived CDR1 and CDR2 are LNHNV and YYDKDF (reference sequence). With 1 base removed from V and 7 bases from J, the gap between germline ends came to 5 bases. CDR3 nucleotide sequence: TGTGCCACCAGCAGAGGTCGAAATTCACCCCTCCACTTT. Protein product: CATSRGRNSPLHF.

This rearrangement joins TRBV7-6 to TRBJ1-5; the match to TRBD1 covers 7 bases. The trim removed 7 bases at V and 6 bases at J, leaving 9 bases unmatched. CDR1 is SGHVS, CDR2 FNYEAQ, per germline. The CDR3 extends over 14 amino acids. CDR3 residues: CASTFDREGQPQHF. The CDR3, as DNA: TGTGCCAGCACCTTCGACAGGGAAGGTCAGCCCCAGCATTTT.

This clone was recorded many times. The V and J genes are TRBV19 and TRBJ2-1; 9 nucleotides align to TRBD2. This CDR3 has 15 residues. V lost 6 bases and J lost 8; bases outside the gene matches: 11. From germline, CDR1 is LNHDA and CDR2 SQIVND (reference sequence). In DNA form, the CDR3 reads TGTGCCAGTAGCCCCTGGGGCGGGGGGGCCGATGAGCAGTTCTTC. It is translated as CASSPWGGGADEQFF. The whole variable domain, remainder taken from reference TRBV19 and TRBJ2-1, is DGGITQSPKYLFRKEGQNVTLSCEQNLNHDAMYWYRQDPGQGLRLIYYSQIVNDFQKGDIAEGYSVSREKKESFPLTVTSAQKNPTAFYLCASSPWGGGADEQFFGPGTRLTVL.

This sequence joins TRBV19 and TRBJ1-4; TRBD1 aligns across 9 bases. The CDR3 sequence is 16 residues long. The J segment lost 8 bases and the V segment lost 9 bases, leaving 16 bases of the junction unmatched. Germline loops: CDR1 LNHDA, CDR2 SQIVND (reference sequence). CDR3 region: CASKGDRTGEGEKLFF. For the CDR3, the DNA is TGTGCCAGCAAAGGAGATCGGACAGGGGAAGGGGAAAAACTGTTTTTT.

This chain uses TRBV7-8 with TRBJ2-3; D possibly matches TRBD1 or TRBD2 (6 bases each). The CDR3 runs to 15 residues. Trimming left V 0 bases short and J 2 bases short, with 9 bases between. Per germline, CDR1 SGHVS and CDR2 FQNEAQ. This CDR3 is CASSLARGHTDTQYF. The DNA for the CDR3 is TGTGCCAGCAGCTTAGCGCGGGGACACACAGATACGCAGTATTTT. The full variable domain, with the rest looked up from reference TRBV7-8 and TRBJ2-3, is GAGVSQSPRYKVAKRGQDVALRCDPISGHVSLFWYQQALGQGPEFLTYFQNEAQLDKSGLPSDRFFAERPEGSVSTLKIQRTQQEDSAVYLCASSLARGHTDTQYFGPGTRLTVL.

This chain connects TRBV5-6 to TRBJ2-2, with D possibly matching TRBD1 (5 bases). Trimming pared 5 bases from V and 1 base from J, leaving 12 bases between. The germline CDR1 and CDR2 sequences are SGHDT and YYEEEE. The CDR3 totals 15 residues. CDR3 region: CASRLRVKNTGELFF. The CDR3 DNA is TGTGCCAGCAGGCTCAGGGTGAAGAACACCGGGGAGCTGTTTTTT.

This chain uses TRBV18 with TRBJ1-1; D is perhaps TRBD1 (5 bases). Per germline, CDR1 KGHSH and CDR2 LQKENI. V was pared by 2 bases and J by 6 bases, with 16 bases between. The CDR3 runs to 15 residues. Written as DNA, the CDR3 is TGTGCCAGCTCACCATCCCAGGGACGGTGGGCTGAAGCTTTCTTT. Translation: CASSPSQGRWAEAFF.